These 9 T cell receptor beta chains were all obtained from the same sample, sequenced in a study of shared T cell receptors in the human thymus. Generated by immunoSEQ multiplex PCR, the TCRdb table keeps only in-frame clones and is missing some. The data contain approximately 730,000 clones, roughly 88% of them singletons. These data were also reused for a study on human thymus T cells.

Sequencing input: thymocytes. These receptor sequences come from a girl younger than two with a congenital heart defect.

The rearrangement joins TRBV6-5 to TRBJ2-2; D gene ambiguous. This CDR3 region has 16 residues. CDR1 MNHEY and CDR2 SVGAGI come from the germline V gene. The V gene lost 2 bases and the J gene lost 4 bases, with 14 bases spanning the gap. The CDR3 DNA follows: TGTGCCAGCAGTTACATCCGCGGAATCGGCACCGGGGAGCTGTTTTTT. This gives the protein CASSYIRGIGTGELFF.

This clone has a single count. The rearrangement joins TRBV6-6 to TRBJ1-1; D is possibly TRBD1 (5 bases). The ends were cut back, 7 bases at V and 3 bases at J, with 12 bases in the middle. The germline V gene encodes CDR1 MNHNY and CDR2 SVGAGI (reference sequence). The CDR3 sequence is 13 residues long. This chain's CDR3 is CASTDPGDTEAFF. The CDR3 nucleotides are TGTGCCAGCACCGATCCGGGGGACACTGAAGCTTTCTTT.

This clone was observed a few times. V is TRBV18 and J is TRBJ1-2, with 7 bases identical to TRBD1. The CDR3 has 16 residues. V dropped 1 base and J dropped 0; count of bases not matched to a gene: 5. In germline, CDR1 is KGHSH, CDR2 LQKENI. The CDR3 sequence: CASSPHGGTANYGYTF. DNA for the CDR3: TGTGCCAGCTCACCACATGGAGGGACAGCTAACTATGGCTACACCTTC. The whole variable domain, filled in from reference TRBV18 and TRBJ1-2, reads NAGVMQNPRHLVRRRGQEARLRCSPMKGHSHVYWYRQLPEEGLKFMVYLQKENIIDESGMPKERFSAEFPKEGPSILRIQQVVRGDSAAYFCASSPHGGTANYGYTFGSGTRLTVV.

The rearrangement uses TRBV9 and TRBJ1-2, with D perhaps matching TRBD1 (6 bases). Germline CDR1 and CDR2: SGDLS and YYNGEE. The CDR3 runs to 13 residues. The ends were cut back, 1 base at V and 7 bases at J, with 11 bases in the middle. The CDR3, as DNA: TGTGCCAGCAGCGTAAGCACAGGGAGTGGCTACACCTTC. Its translation: CASSVSTGSGYTF. The full variable domain, completed using reference TRBV9 and TRBJ1-2, is DSGVTQTPKHLITATGQRVTLRCSPRSGDLSVYWYQQSLDQGLQFLIQYYNGEERAKGNILERFSAQQFPDLHSELNLSSLELGDSALYFCASSVSTGSGYTFGSGTRLTVV.

The chain carries TRBV7-9 and TRBJ2-5; TRBD1 is a possible D gene (8 bases). This CDR3 comprises 17 residues. Germline V gene data show CDR1 as SEHNR and CDR2 as FQNEAQ (reference sequence). V gave up 2 bases and J gave up 2 bases, with 18 bases separating them. CDR3 sequence (DNA): TGTGCCAGCAGCTTATTGGGGAACAGGGGGGGACAAGAGACCCAGTACTTC. It yields the protein CASSLLGNRGGQETQYF.

The chain is built from TRBV29-1 and TRBJ1-2, with D hard to call. The CDR3 is 13 residues long. Trimming left V 7 bases short and J 5 bases short, with 17 bases between. From germline, CDR1 is SQVTM and CDR2 ANQGSEA. The CDR3 DNA reads as TGCAGCGCTCCAAAAGCGGCAGGTTATGGCTACACCTTC. Protein sequence: CSAPKAAGYGYTF.

The chain employs TRBV28 and TRBJ2-7, with 8 bases aligning to TRBD2. This CDR3 spans 14 amino acids. V lost 6 bases, J lost 6 bases, and 10 bases stayed unmatched. CDR1 MDHEN and CDR2 SYDVKM come from the germline V gene. CDR3 region: CASSSGTRLGEQYF. The CDR3 bases are TGTGCCAGCAGCTCCGGGACTAGACTTGGCGAGCAGTACTTC. Drawing the rest from reference TRBV28 and TRBJ2-7, the complete variable domain is DVKVTQSSRYLVKRTGEKVFLECVQDMDHENMFWYRQDPGLGLRLIYFSYDVKMKEKGDIPEGYSVSREKKERFSLILESASTNQTSMYLCASSSGTRLGEQYFGPGTRLTVT.

The chain employs TRBV19 and TRBJ2-4, with a tentative D call TRBD1 (5 bases). CDR3 length: 18 residues. V dropped 5 bases and J dropped 1 base, with 21 bases sitting between them. Looked up from germline, CDR1 is LNHDA and CDR2 is SQIVND (reference sequence). CDR3 sequence: CASSPRTQQIVAKNIQYF. The CDR3 DNA reads TGTGCCAGTAGTCCCCGGACACAACAAATCGTGGCCAAAAACATTCAGTACTTC.

The chain employs TRBV29-1 and TRBJ2-3, with a tentative D call TRBD2 (5 bases). V was shortened by 5 bases and J by 11 bases, with 20 bases between the two germline ends. The CDR3 length is 13 residues. Germline CDR1 SQVTM, CDR2 ANQGSEA. The chain's CDR3 is CSVYDYPTLWQYF. CDR3 nucleotide sequence: TGCAGCGTTTACGACTACCCTACCCTGTGGCAGTATTTT.